A selection of T cell receptor beta chains follows, all from one sample in a study of human T cells and chemical hapten exposure. MiXCR, run by TCRdb on the RACE reads, gives a single entry per CDR3 protein. The sample includes about 300,000 distinct CDR3 sequences, 4.5% to 5.5% of them seen just once. The specimen was whole blood, collected in connection with sensitization to the hapten diphenylcyclopropenone (DPC). These receptors were obtained from a young woman with alopecia areata. Some clones in this sample may be carry-over from other donors' samples. Each CDR3 is given with its conserved first and last residue.

v_gene,j_gene,CDR3aa
TRBV6-5,TRBJ1-6,CASRLDLRDKNSPLHF
TRBV20-1,TRBJ1-1,CSAGQDLNTEAFF
TRBV6-6,TRBJ2-7,CASSYSEGPYEQYF
TRBV7-8,TRBJ1-5,CASSLNFEVGNQPQHF
TRBV10-3,TRBJ2-7,CAIRASLAGGPYEQYF
TRBV6-5,TRBJ2-1,CASRGGESSYNEQFF
TRBV3-1,TRBJ1-2,CASSQGPRGYTF
TRBV5-5,TRBJ1-2,CASGKLKEDEYGYTF
TRBV20-1,TRBJ1-2,CSAKPWDRKNYGYTF
TRBV4-1,TRBJ1-1,CASSQGVRMNTEAFF